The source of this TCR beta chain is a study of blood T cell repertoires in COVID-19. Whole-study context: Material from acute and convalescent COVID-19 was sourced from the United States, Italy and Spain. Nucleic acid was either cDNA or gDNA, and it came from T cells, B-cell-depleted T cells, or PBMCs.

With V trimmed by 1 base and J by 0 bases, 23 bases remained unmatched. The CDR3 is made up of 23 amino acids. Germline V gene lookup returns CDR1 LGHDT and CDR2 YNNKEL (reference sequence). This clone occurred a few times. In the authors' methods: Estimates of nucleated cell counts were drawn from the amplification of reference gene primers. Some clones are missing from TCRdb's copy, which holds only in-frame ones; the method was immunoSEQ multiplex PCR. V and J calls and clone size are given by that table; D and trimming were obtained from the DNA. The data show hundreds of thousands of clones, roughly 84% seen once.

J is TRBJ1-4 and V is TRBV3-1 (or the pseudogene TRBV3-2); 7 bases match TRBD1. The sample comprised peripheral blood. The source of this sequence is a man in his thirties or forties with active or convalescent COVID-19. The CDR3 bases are TGTGCCAGCAGCCAAGGGTGGTCCAGGGACAGCTCCACTAGATACGCAACTAATGAAAAACTGTTTTTT. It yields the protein CASSQGWSRDSSTRYATNEKLFF.